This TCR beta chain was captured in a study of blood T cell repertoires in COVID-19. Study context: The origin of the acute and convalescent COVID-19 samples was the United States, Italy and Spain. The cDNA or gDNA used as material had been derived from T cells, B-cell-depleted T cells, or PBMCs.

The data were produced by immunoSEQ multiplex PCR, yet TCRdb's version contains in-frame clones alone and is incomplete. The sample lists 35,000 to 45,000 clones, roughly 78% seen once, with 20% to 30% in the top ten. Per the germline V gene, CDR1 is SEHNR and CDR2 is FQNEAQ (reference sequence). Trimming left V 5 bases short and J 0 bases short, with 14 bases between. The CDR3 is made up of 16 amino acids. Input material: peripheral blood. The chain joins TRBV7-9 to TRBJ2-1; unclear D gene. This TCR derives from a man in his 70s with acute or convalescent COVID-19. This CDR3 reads CASSGGAPSSYNEQFF. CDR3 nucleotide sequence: TGTGCCAGCAGCGGCGGCGCACCTAGCTCCTACAATGAGCAGTTCTTC.